This entry concerns a single T cell receptor beta chain. TCRdb's table, derived via immunoSEQ multiplex PCR, lists solely in-frame clones and lacks some. The data show just under 50,000 clones, about 81% seen once. Germline loops: CDR1 LGHNA, CDR2 YNFKEQ. The CDR3 runs to 15 residues. After removal of 4 bases from V and 3 bases from J, the junction contained 7 bases not matched to a gene. Time point denoted: pretreatment peripheral blood. The data were obtained in a study of PD-L1 blockade in urothelial cancer. The receptor comes from a man aged 65-85 years with urothelial cancer. The rearrangement joins TRBV4-2 to TRBJ2-7, with 9 bases identical to TRBD2. The specimen comprised PBMCs, sampled around atezolizumab (anti-PD-L1) treatment. Here the CDR3 reads CASSLGAGGVYEQYF. The CDR3 coding sequence is TGTGCCAGCAGCCTAGGGGCGGGAGGGGTCTACGAGCAGTACTTC.